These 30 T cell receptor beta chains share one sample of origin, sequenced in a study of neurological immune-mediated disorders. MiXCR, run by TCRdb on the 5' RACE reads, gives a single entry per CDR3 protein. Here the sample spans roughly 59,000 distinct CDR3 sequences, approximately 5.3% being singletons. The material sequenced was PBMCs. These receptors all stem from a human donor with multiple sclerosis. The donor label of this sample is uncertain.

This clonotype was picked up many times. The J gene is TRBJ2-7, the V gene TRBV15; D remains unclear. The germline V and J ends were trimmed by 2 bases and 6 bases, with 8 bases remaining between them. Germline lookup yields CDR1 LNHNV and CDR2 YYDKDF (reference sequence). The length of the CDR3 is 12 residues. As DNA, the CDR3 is TGTGCCACCAGCAGACCCCCGGGCGAGCAGTACTTC. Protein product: CATSRPPGEQYF.

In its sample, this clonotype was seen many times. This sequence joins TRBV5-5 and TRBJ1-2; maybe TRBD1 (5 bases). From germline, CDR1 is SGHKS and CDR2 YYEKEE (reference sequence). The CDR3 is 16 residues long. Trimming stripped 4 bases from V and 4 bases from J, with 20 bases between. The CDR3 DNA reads TGTGCCAGCAGCGGGGGACCTGGGATAGGGGTCTATGGCTACACCTTC. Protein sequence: CASSGGPGIGVYGYTF.

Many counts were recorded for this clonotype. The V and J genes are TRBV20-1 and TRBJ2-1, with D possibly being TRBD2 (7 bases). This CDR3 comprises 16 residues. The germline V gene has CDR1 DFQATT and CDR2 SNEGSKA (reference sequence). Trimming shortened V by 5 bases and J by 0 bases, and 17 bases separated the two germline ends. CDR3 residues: CSAVEGGASSYNEQFF. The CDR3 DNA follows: TGCAGTGCTGTGGAGGGGGGGGCTAGCTCCTACAATGAGCAGTTCTTC.

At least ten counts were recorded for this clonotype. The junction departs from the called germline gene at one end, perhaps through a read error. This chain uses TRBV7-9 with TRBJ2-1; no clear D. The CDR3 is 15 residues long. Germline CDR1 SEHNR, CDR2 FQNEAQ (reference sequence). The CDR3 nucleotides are TGTGCGAGCAGCCCCCCCCCCCGGTGGGGCAATGAGCAGTTCTTC. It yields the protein CASSPPPRWGNEQFF.

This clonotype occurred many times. This CDR3 reads CASSVLAGGNEQFF. The CDR3 region has the DNA TGTGCCAGCAGCGTACTAGCGGGGGGGAATGAGCAGTTCTTC. This chain uses TRBV9 with TRBJ2-1, with TRBD2 matching 12 bases. CDR1 is SGDLS and CDR2 is YYNGEE in the germline V gene. V lost 1 base and J lost 7; bases outside the gene matches: 0. This CDR3 comprises 14 residues. Filled out from reference TRBV9 and TRBJ2-1, the complete variable domain reads DSGVTQTPKHLITATGQRVTLRCSPRSGDLSVYWYQQSLDQGLQFLIQYYNGEERAKGNILERFSAQQFPDLHSELNLSSLELGDSALYFCASSVLAGGNEQFFGPGTRLTVL.

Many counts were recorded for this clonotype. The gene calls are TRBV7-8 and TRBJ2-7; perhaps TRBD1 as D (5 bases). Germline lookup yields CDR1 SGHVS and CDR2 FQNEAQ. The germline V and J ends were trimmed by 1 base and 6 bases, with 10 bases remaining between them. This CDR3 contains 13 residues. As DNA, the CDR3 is TGTGCCAGCAGCTTAGATGGCAGGGCCGAGCAGTACTTC. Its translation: CASSLDGRAEQYF.

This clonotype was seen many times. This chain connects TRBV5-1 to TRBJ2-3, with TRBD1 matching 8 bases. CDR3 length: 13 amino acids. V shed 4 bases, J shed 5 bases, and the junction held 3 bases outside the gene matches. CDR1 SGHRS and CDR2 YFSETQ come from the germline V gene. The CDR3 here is CASSRTGKDTQYF. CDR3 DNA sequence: TGCGCCAGCAGCCGGACAGGGAAAGATACGCAGTATTTT.

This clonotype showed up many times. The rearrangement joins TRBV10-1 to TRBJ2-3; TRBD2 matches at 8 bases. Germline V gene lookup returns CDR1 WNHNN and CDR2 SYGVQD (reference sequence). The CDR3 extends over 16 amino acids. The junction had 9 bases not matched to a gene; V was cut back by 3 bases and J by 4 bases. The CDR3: CASSDLTGGPADTQYF. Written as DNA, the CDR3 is TGCGCCAGCAGTGATCTTACGGGGGGGCCGGCAGATACGCAGTATTTT.

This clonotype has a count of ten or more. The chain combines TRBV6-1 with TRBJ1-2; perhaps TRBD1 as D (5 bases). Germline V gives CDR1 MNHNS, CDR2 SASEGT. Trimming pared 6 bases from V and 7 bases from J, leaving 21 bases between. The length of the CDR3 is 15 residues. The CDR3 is CASRFRASPGRGYTF. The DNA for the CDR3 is TGTGCCAGCAGATTTCGGGCCTCCCCAGGGCGTGGCTACACCTTC.

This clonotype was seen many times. The CDR3 sequence: CASTYGLAGEAGELFF. The CDR3 DNA is TGCGCCAGCACCTACGGACTCGCCGGAGAGGCCGGGGAGCTGTTTTTT. V and J are TRBV10-1 and TRBJ2-2; D is perhaps TRBD2 (5 bases). The CDR3 contains 16 residues. The V gene lost 7 bases and the J gene lost 6 bases, with 21 bases spanning the gap. The V gene's germline CDR1 is WNHNN and CDR2 SYGVQD (reference sequence).

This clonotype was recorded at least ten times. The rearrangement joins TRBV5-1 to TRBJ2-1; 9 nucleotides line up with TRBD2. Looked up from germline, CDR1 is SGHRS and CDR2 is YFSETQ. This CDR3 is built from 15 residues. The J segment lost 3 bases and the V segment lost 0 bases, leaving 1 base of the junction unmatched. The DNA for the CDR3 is TGCGCCAGCAGCTTGGGACTAGCGGACTACAATGAGCAGTTCTTC. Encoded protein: CASSLGLADYNEQFF.

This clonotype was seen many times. Written as DNA, the CDR3 is TGTGCCACCAGTGACCCTCTCCGGCTCACCGGGGAGCTGTTTTTT. Translating gives CATSDPLRLTGELFF. The V and J genes are TRBV24-1 and TRBJ2-2; no reliable D call. CDR1 KGHDR and CDR2 SFDVKD come from the germline V gene. The CDR3 length is 15 residues. V was trimmed by 4 bases and J by 4 bases, leaving 12 bases between them.

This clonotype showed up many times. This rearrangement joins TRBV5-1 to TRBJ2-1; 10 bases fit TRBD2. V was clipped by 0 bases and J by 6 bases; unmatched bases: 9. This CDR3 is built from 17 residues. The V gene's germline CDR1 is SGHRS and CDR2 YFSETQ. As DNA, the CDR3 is TGCGCCAGCAGCTTGGGACCCCTAGCGGGGGAAATCAATGAGCAGTTCTTC. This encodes CASSLGPLAGEINEQFF. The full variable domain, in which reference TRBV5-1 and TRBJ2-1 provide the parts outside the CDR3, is KAGVTQTPRYLIKTRGQQVTLSCSPISGHRSVSWYQQTPGQGLQFLFEYFSETQRNKGNFPGRFSGRQFSNSRSEMNVSTLELGDSALYLCASSLGPLAGEINEQFFGPGTRLTVL.

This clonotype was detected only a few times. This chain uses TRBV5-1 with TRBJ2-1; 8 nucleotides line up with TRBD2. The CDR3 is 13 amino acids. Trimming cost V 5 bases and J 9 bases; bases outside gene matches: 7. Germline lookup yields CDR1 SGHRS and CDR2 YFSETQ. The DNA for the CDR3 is TGCGCCAGCAGTTTCATTAGCGGGGTTGAGCAGTTCTTC. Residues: CASSFISGVEQFF.

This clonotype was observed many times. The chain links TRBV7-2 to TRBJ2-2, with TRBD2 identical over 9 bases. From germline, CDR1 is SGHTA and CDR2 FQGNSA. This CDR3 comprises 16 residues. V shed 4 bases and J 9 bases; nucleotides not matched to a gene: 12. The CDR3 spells CASSWRPGGGARELFF. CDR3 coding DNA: TGTGCCAGCAGCTGGAGACCTGGCGGGGGGGCCCGGGAGCTGTTTTTT.

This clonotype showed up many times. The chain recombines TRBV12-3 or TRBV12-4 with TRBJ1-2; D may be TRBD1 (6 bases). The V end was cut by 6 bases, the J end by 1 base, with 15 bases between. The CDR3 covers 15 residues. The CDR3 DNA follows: TGTGCCAGCAGCCCGGGGACAAGGTATAACTATGGCTACACCTTC. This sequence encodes CASSPGTRYNYGYTF.

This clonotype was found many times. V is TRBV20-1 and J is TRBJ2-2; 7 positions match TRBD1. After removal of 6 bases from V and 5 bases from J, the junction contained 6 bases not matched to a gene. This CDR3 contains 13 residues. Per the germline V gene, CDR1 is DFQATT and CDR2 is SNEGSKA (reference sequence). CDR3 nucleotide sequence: TGCAGTGCCGGGATACAGGGGACCGGGGAGCTGTTTTTT. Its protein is CSAGIQGTGELFF.

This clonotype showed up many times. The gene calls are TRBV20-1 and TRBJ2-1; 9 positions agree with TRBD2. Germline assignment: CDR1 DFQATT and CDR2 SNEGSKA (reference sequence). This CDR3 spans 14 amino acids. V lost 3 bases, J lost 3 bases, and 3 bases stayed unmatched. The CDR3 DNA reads TGCAGTGCTAGGGCGGGGGGGTACTACAATGAGCAGTTCTTC. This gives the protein CSARAGGYYNEQFF.

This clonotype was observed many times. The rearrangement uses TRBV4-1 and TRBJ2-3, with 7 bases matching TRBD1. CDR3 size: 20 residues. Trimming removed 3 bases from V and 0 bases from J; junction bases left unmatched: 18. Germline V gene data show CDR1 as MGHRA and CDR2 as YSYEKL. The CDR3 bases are TGCGCCAGCAGCCACCCAAGCCGCCTGGGACAGACACTTAGCACAGATACGCAGTATTTT. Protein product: CASSHPSRLGQTLSTDTQYF.

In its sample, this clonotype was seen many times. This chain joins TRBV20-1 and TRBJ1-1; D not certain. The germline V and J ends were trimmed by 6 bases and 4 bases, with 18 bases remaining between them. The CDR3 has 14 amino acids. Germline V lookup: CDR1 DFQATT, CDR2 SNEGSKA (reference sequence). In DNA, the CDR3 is TGCAGTGCCCTCCGCCAGGCCGCGGGCACTGAAGCTTTCTTT. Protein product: CSALRQAAGTEAFF.

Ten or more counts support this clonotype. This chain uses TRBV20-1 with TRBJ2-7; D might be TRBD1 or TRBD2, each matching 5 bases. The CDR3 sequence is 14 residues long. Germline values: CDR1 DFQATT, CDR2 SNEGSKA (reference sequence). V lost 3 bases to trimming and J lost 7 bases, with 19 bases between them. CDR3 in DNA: TGCAGTGCTAGGCGACCGGGACCAAGCGGAGAGCAGTACTTC. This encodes CSARRPGPSGEQYF.

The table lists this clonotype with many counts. The chain's CDR3 is CASSLRLGLAFPGGEQYF. As DNA, the CDR3 is TGTGCCAGCAGTTTAAGGCTGGGACTAGCGTTCCCTGGGGGGGAGCAGTACTTC. V is TRBV12-3 or TRBV12-4 and J is TRBJ2-7, with 10 bases identical to TRBD2. This CDR3 region has 18 residues. Unmatched junction bases numbered 17, after V lost 2 bases and J lost 7 bases.

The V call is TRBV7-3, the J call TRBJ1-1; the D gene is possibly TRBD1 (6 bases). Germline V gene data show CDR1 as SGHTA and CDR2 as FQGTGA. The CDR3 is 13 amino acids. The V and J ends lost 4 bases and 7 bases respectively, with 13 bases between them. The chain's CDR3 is CASSSVGAGEAFF. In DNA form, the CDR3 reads TGTGCCAGCAGCTCTGTGGGGGCTGGTGAAGCTTTCTTT.

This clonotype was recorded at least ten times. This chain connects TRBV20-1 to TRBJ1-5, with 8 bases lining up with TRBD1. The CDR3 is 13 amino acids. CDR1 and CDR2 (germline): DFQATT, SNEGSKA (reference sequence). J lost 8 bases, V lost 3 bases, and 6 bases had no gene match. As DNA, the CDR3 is TGCAGTGCTAGCCGGGACAGGCCGGAGCCCCAGCATTTT. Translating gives CSASRDRPEPQHF.

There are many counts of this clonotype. In nucleotides, the CDR3 is TGTGCCAGCAGCCCGCGCGGTCAGCCCCAGCATTTT. Encoded protein: CASSPRGQPQHF. The chain has TRBV7-6 and TRBJ1-5, with D unresolved. Germline values: CDR1 SGHVS, CDR2 FNYEAQ. The CDR3 is 12 residues long. Trimming stripped 5 bases from V and 6 bases from J, with 8 bases between.

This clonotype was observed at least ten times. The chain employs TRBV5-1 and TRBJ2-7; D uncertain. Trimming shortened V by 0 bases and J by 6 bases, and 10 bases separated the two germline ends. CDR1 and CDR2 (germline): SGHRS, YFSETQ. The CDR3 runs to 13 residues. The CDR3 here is CASSLGSRIEQYF. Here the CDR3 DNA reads TGCGCCAGCAGCTTGGGCAGCCGTATCGAGCAGTACTTC. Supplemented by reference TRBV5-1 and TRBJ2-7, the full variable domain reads KAGVTQTPRYLIKTRGQQVTLSCSPISGHRSVSWYQQTPGQGLQFLFEYFSETQRNKGNFPGRFSGRQFSNSRSEMNVSTLELGDSALYLCASSLGSRIEQYFGPGTRLTVT.

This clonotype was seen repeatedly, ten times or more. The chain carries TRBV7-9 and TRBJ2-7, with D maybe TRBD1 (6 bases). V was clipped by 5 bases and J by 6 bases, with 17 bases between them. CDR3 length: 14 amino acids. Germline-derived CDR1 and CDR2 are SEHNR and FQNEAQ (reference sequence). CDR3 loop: CASSPPARGGEQYF. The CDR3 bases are TGTGCCAGCAGCCCCCCCGCCAGGGGCGGCGAGCAGTACTTC.

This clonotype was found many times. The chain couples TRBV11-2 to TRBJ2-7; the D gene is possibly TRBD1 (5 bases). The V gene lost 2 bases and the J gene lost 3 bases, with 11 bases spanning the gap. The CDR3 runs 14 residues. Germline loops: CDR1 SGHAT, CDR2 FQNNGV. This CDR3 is CASSLLGQLYEQYF. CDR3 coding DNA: TGTGCCAGCAGCTTATTGGGGCAGCTCTACGAGCAGTACTTC.

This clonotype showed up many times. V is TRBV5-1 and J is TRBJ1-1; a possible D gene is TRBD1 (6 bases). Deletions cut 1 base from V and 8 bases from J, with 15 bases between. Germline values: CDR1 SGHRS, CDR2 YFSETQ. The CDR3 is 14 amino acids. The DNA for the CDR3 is TGCGCCAGCAGCTTGAATCCAGGGGAGGCCGAAGCTTTCTTT. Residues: CASSLNPGEAEAFF.

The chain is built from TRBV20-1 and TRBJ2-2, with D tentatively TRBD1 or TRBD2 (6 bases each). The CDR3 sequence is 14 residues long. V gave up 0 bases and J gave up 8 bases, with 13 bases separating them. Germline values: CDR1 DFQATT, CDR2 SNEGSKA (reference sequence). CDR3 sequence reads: CSARERGATGELFF. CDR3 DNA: TGCAGTGCTAGAGAGAGGGGGGCCACTGGGGAGCTGTTTTTT.